The 9 T cell receptor beta chains given below trace back to one sample, sequenced in a study of blood T cells in healthy people across ages. A J-beta primer mix and a sample-barcoded 5' primer were used in a second PCR of roughly 7 to 12 cycles. TCRdb reprocessed the 5' RACE reads via MiXCR and lists one record per CDR3 protein. The sample has 500,000 to 700,000 distinct CDR3 sequences; 25% to 35% are singletons. Input material: blood. The receptor source for this set is a woman of 80 years or more in good health.

On this clonotype itself: A much bigger clone sits one base away, suggesting this may be a read error. This rearrangement joins TRBV5-1 to TRBJ2-1; 7 bases agree with TRBD1. Germline loops: CDR1 SGHRS, CDR2 YFSETQ. This CDR3 has 12 residues. V dropped 3 bases and J dropped 8; count of bases not matched to a gene: 2. This CDR3 reads CASSSTGDEQFF. CDR3 DNA: TGCGCCAGCAGCTCCACAGGGGATGAGCAGTTCTTC.

This clonotype was picked up a small number of times. An end of the junction differs from the germline gene, which may be a read error. The J gene is TRBJ2-5, the V gene TRBV15; D remains unclear. The J call is in doubt because the DNA end fits TRBJ2-7 better. CDR1 and CDR2 from the germline V gene are LNHNV and YYDKDF (reference sequence). The CDR3 length is 14 residues. CDR3 residues: CAASRVRVSGEQYF. The CDR3 DNA follows: TGTGCCGCCAGCAGAGTAAGGGTCTCGGGCGAGCAGTACTTC.

This clonotype was seen repeatedly, ten times or more. The gene calls are TRBV7-3 and TRBJ1-2; tentatively, D is TRBD1 (5 bases). The CDR3 is 14 residues long. Germline CDR1 is SGHTA and CDR2 is FQGTGA. The germline V and J ends were trimmed by 5 bases and 2 bases, with 12 bases remaining between them. CDR3 bases: TGTGCCAGCAGCCCCAGGGCCCAAAACTATGGCTACACCTTC. Translation: CASSPRAQNYGYTF.

This chain connects TRBV5-1 to TRBJ1-2; D remains unclear. V gave up 3 bases and J gave up 8 bases, with 17 bases separating them. The CDR3 totals 14 residues. The germline V gene has CDR1 SGHRS and CDR2 YFSETQ. The CDR3 DNA reads TGCGCCAGCAGCTCTGGACCCGAAGATCGGGGCTACACCTTC. The encoded protein is CASSSGPEDRGYTF.

Of note for this clonotype: A much larger clone differs by one base, so this may be a read error. The genes are TRBV12-3 or TRBV12-4 and TRBJ1-2; 8 nucleotides match TRBD1. The CDR3 totals 14 residues. This CDR3 reads CTSSFDRGGYGYTF. As DNA, the CDR3 is TGTACCAGCAGTTTCGACAGGGGAGGGTATGGCTACACCTTC.

This clonotype was counted between two and nine times. This sequence joins TRBV20-1 and TRBJ2-5; 9 bases map to TRBD2. The DNA end is more similar to TRBJ2-1, so the J call may be wrong. There are 15 residues in the CDR3. In germline, CDR1 is DFQATT, CDR2 SNEGSKA (reference sequence). The CDR3 loop reads CSARTPAGGGETQFF. The CDR3 region has the DNA TGCAGTGCTAGGACCCCAGCGGGGGGTGGAGAGACCCAGTTCTTC.

The V call is TRBV12-3 or TRBV12-4, the J call TRBJ1-3, with 8 bases matching TRBD1. Germline trimming cut 5 bases from V and 0 bases from J; bases unmatched to any gene: 12. The CDR3 consists of 18 residues. The CDR3 sequence is CASSPRGQGISSGNTIYF. The CDR3 DNA follows: TGTGCCAGCAGTCCCCGAGGACAGGGAATAAGCTCTGGAAACACCATATATTTT.

J is TRBJ2-3 and V is TRBV7-3, with D unresolved. This CDR3 spans 18 amino acids. Germline V lookup: CDR1 SGHTA, CDR2 FQGTGA. The V end lost 5 bases, the J end lost 6 bases, and 27 bases lay between the germline ends. In nucleotides, the CDR3 is TGTGCCAGCAGCCGCCGTCGGTCGCGCGCGCAGGTTGCGGATACGCAGTATTTT. It specifies CASSRRRSRAQVADTQYF.

This clonotype has only a few counts. A much larger clone lies a single base off, so this may be a read error. The V call is TRBV4-3, the J call TRBJ2-7, with 8 positions matching TRBD2. Per germline, CDR1 LGHNA and CDR2 YSLEER. The CDR3 is made up of 16 amino acids. With 0 bases clipped from V and 1 base from J, the junction kept 5 bases outside the gene matches. In nucleotides, the CDR3 is TGCGCCAGCAGCCAAGAGTCGGGGGGGACGTCCTACGAGCAGTACTTC. Translating it yields CASSQESGGTSYEQYF.